This TCR beta chain was sequenced during a study of cytomegalovirus exposure and HLA in healthy donors. PCR was performed using 60 Vbeta and 13 Jbeta primers. The repertoire was sequenced with immunoSEQ multiplex PCR; TCRdb's copy has only in-frame clones and lacks some. The top ten hold 6.5% of the sample, which has around 130,000 clones, more than 60% seen once. CDR1 and CDR2 from the germline V gene are MDHEN and SYDVKM. V was clipped by 6 bases and J by 5 bases; unmatched bases: 7. The CDR3 covers 14 residues. This chain links TRBV28 with TRBJ1-1, with 9 positions matching TRBD1. Material: PBMCs. The origin of this receptor is a woman in her fifties or sixties in good health and CMV-seronegative. CDR3 amino acids: CASRSQGAGTEAFF. The DNA of the CDR3 is TGTGCCAGCAGATCACAGGGGGCCGGGACTGAAGCTTTCTTT.